This T cell receptor (beta chain) was retrieved from a study of beta chain features in type 1 diabetes. V was pared by 4 bases and J by 2 bases, with 2 bases between. CDR1 and CDR2 (germline): SNHLY, FYNNEI. The CDR3 runs to 11 residues. The whole isolated RNA underwent reverse transcription, so sequencing captured expressed TCRB transcripts. The average output of naive, central memory and regulatory T cell samples was roughly 3.6 million reads. Clones were read by immunoSEQ multiplex PCR, and TCRdb kept only the in-frame ones, dropping some. The table shows 680,000 or so clones, with 15% to 18% occurring only once. Study-wide results and limits: PCR might pick shorter templates more often, in the same way for patients and controls. Patients with type 1 diabetes showed fewer VDJ junction insertions and more deletions.

This clone was counted a few times. Its antigen remains unknown. At the DNA level, this CDR3 is encoded by other sequences in the same sample as well. This chain links TRBV2 with TRBJ1-2; D uncertain. The sequence was obtained from a man in his late teens or twenties in good health. The sequenced sample consisted of naive CD4+ T cells from blood. CDR3 residues: CASSVNYGYTF. DNA of the CDR3: TGTGCCAGCAGTGTAAACTATGGCTACACCTTC.